This passage covers 21 T cell receptor beta chains from one sample sequenced in a study of blood T cells in healthy people across ages. Together with a sample-barcoded 5' primer, a J-beta primer mix was included in a second PCR lasting about 7 to 11 cycles. TCRdb re-derived calls from the 5' RACE reads in MiXCR, one entry per CDR3 protein. The sample lists more than 1 million distinct CDR3 sequences; 45% were seen once. Sample: blood. These receptors originate from a woman between 55 and 75 years old in good health.

The chain recombines TRBV19 with TRBJ2-1, with D unclear. The CDR3 loop spans 14 amino acids. The germline CDR1 and CDR2 sequences are LNHDA and SQIVND (reference sequence). V was clipped by 1 base and J by 9 bases, with 13 bases between them. CDR3 loop: CASSIANKGVEQFF. CDR3 DNA: TGTGCCAGTAGTATAGCTAATAAGGGTGTTGAGCAGTTCTTC.

This clonotype was detected only once. The chain has TRBV7-9 and TRBJ2-1, with TRBD2 identical over 10 bases. CDR1 is SEHNR and CDR2 is FQNEAQ in the germline V gene (reference sequence). The V gene end was trimmed by 4 bases and the J gene end by 10 bases; junction bases not matched to a gene: 7. This CDR3 comprises 14 residues. CDR3 protein: CASSSSGRAGEQFF. In nucleotides, the CDR3 is TGTGCCAGCAGCTCCAGCGGGAGGGCCGGGGAGCAGTTCTTC.

This clonotype was detected ten times or more. This chain connects TRBV3-1 to TRBJ2-3; D perhaps matches TRBD1 (6 bases). The CDR3 runs to 18 residues. Germline V gives CDR1 LGHDT, CDR2 YNNKEL (reference sequence). Deletions cut 0 bases from V and 11 bases from J, with 27 bases between. The CDR3 DNA reads TGTGCCAGCAGCCAAGATAACAGGGAACTAGTTCCCACAGATGTGCAGTATTTT. Protein sequence: CASSQDNRELVPTDVQYF.

This clonotype was observed a few times. The chain joins TRBV6-5 to TRBJ2-5; 11 positions agree with TRBD1. The V segment lost 6 bases and the J segment 6 bases; nucleotides outside the gene matches: 9. From germline, CDR1 is MNHEY and CDR2 SVGAGI. The CDR3 runs 15 residues. CDR3 DNA: TGTGCCAGCAGATCCAGGACAGGGGGCAAGAAGACCCAGTACTTC. This encodes CASRSRTGGKKTQYF.

The genes are TRBV20-1 and TRBJ2-4; TRBD1 might be the D (5 bases). In germline, CDR1 is DFQATT, CDR2 SNEGSKA (reference sequence). The germline V and J ends were trimmed by 7 bases and 15 bases, with 22 bases remaining between them. The CDR3 runs 12 residues. The CDR3 DNA reads as TGCAGTGGAGAGAGAGACAGTCGAAACAGGTACTTC. This encodes CSGERDSRNRYF.

This rearrangement joins TRBV28 to TRBJ2-3, with TRBD2 matching 9 bases. Germline V gene sequence: CDR1 MDHEN, CDR2 SYDVKM. J was trimmed by 4 bases and V by 3 bases; bases with no gene match: 8. This CDR3 is 16 amino acids long. The DNA for the CDR3 is TGTGCCAGCAGTTTTCTTAGCGGGAGACGGGCAGATACGCAGTATTTT. Translated, it gives CASSFLSGRRADTQYF.

J is TRBJ2-5 and V is TRBV4-1; D is possibly TRBD1 or TRBD2 (5 bases each). Trimming cost V 0 bases and J 2 bases, with 16 bases left between them. The CDR3 contains 17 residues. The V gene's germline CDR1 is MGHRA and CDR2 YSYEKL. In DNA form, the CDR3 reads TGCGCCAGCAGCCAAGAAGGGGCCCGGGGATCTCAAGAGACCCAGTACTTC. It is translated as CASSQEGARGSQETQYF.

This clonotype occurred once. A much larger clonotype is one base distant, so this may be a read error. The chain carries TRBV12-3 or TRBV12-4 and TRBJ2-4; TRBD2 matches 9 bases. The CDR3 contains 14 residues. J gave up 8 bases and V 5 bases, and 7 bases lay outside the gene matches. The CDR3 protein is CASSVSEREDIQYF. The CDR3, as DNA: TGTGCCAGCAGTGTAAGCGAGCGGGAGGACATTCAGTACTTC.

To note about this clonotype: One end of the junction fails to match germline, which may point to a read error. The gene calls are TRBV12-3 or TRBV12-4 and TRBJ2-6; D call uncertain. This CDR3 is built from 15 residues. The CDR3 loop reads CAGRQLGSGANVLTF. CDR3 bases: TGTGCCGGCAGACAACTGGGCTCTGGGGCCAACGTCCTGACTTTC.

This chain connects TRBV10-3 to TRBJ2-6, with D perhaps given as TRBD1 or TRBD2 (5 bases each). The CDR3 has 18 amino acids. Germline-derived CDR1 and CDR2 are ENHRY and SYGVKD. The V gene lost 7 bases and the J gene lost 1 base, with 20 bases spanning the gap. Written as DNA, the CDR3 is TGTGCCATCAACGCCCGGGACCTTGGACGGTCTGGGGCCAACGTCCTGACTTTC. Translated, it gives CAINARDLGRSGANVLTF.

This clonotype was recorded once. This chain connects TRBV3-1 to TRBJ2-5; D remains ambiguous. Per germline, CDR1 LGHDT and CDR2 YNNKEL (reference sequence). The CDR3 runs to 14 residues. V gave up 6 bases and J gave up 3 bases, with 14 bases separating them. The CDR3 here is CASSLHDPKETQYF. CDR3 nucleotides: TGTGCCAGCAGTCTTCACGACCCGAAAGAGACCCAGTACTTC.

CDR3 loop: CSARGFFQREGVGKNTQYF. Here the CDR3 DNA reads TGCAGTGCTAGAGGGTTTTTTCAGCGGGAGGGAGTAGGGAAGAATACGCAGTATTTT. This chain uses TRBV20-1 with TRBJ2-3; 10 nucleotides agree with TRBD2. Germline V gene lookup returns CDR1 DFQATT and CDR2 SNEGSKA (reference sequence). J gave up 7 bases and V 1 base, and 20 bases lay outside the gene matches. The CDR3 spans 19 residues.

V and J are TRBV7-6 and TRBJ1-2; D gene unclear. CDR1 and CDR2 (germline): SGHVS, FNYEAQ. V lost 2 bases to trimming and J lost 3 bases, with 13 bases between them. This CDR3 region has 15 residues. CDR3 in DNA: TGTGCCAGCAGCTTAAATTCTGGCACCGACTATGGCTACACCTTC. Protein sequence: CASSLNSGTDYGYTF.

The chain carries TRBV10-3 and TRBJ2-7, with a tentative D call TRBD2 (5 bases). The CDR3 consists of 13 residues. Trimming shortened V by 3 bases and J by 7 bases, and 13 bases separated the two germline ends. Germline V gene lookup returns CDR1 ENHRY and CDR2 SYGVKD. For the CDR3, the DNA is TGTGCCATCAGTGATCTCCCTGTAGCGGAGCAGTACTTC. Protein: CAISDLPVAEQYF.

The rearrangement uses TRBV20-1 and TRBJ2-1, with 16 bases fitting TRBD2. The trim removed 1 base at V and 13 bases at J, leaving 19 bases unmatched. This CDR3 comprises 19 residues. Germline V lookup: CDR1 DFQATT, CDR2 SNEGSKA (reference sequence). In DNA, the CDR3 is TGCAGTGCTAGAGCGCCGGGACTAGCGGGAGGGCCCTCTTGGGAGACCCAGTTCTTC. Its translation: CSARAPGLAGGPSWETQFF.

The V call is TRBV29-1, the J call TRBJ2-1; D is possibly TRBD2 (6 bases). V was trimmed by 7 bases and J by 0 bases, leaving 16 bases between them. The CDR3 runs 15 residues. The V gene's germline CDR1 is SQVTM and CDR2 ANQGSEA. The CDR3 DNA reads as TGCAGCGCCTATAGCGGCCCCAGCTCCTACAATGAGCAGTTCTTC. Protein product: CSAYSGPSSYNEQFF.

The chain carries TRBV12-3 or TRBV12-4 and TRBJ2-4; D is possibly TRBD1 or TRBD2 (5 bases each). The CDR3 has 17 amino acids. The V end was cut by 5 bases, the J end by 3 bases, with 20 bases between. The CDR3 protein is CASSITGGGGLKNIQYF. As DNA, the CDR3 is TGTGCCAGCAGTATCACAGGTGGTGGGGGTCTCAAAAACATTCAGTACTTC.

This clonotype has just a few counts. CDR3 in amino acids: CASSSNSGTYNEQFF. The CDR3 DNA follows: TGTGCCAGCAGCTCTAATAGCGGGACTTACAATGAGCAGTTCTTC. The V call is TRBV6-2 or TRBV6-3, the J call TRBJ2-1, with 8 bases matching TRBD2. The CDR3 spans 15 residues. The junction had 8 bases not matched to a gene; V was cut back by 6 bases and J by 4 bases. The germline CDR1 and CDR2 sequences are MNHEY and SVGEGT.

The chain employs TRBV29-1 and TRBJ2-3; D remains unclear. Germline assignment: CDR1 SQVTM and CDR2 ANQGSEA. V was cut by 7 bases and J by 6 bases, with 17 bases left in between. The CDR3 is 13 amino acids. The DNA of the CDR3 is TGCAGCGGCGTGGATGGCAGAATGGATACGCAGTATTTT. It specifies CSGVDGRMDTQYF.

This rearrangement joins TRBV20-1 to TRBJ2-3; 13 positions agree with TRBD2. Trimming cost V 5 bases and J 6 bases; bases outside gene matches: 8. Germline CDR1 reads DFQATT; CDR2 reads SNEGSKA (reference sequence). CDR3 length: 15 residues. CDR3 DNA sequence: TGCAGTGCTCCCAGGACTAGCGGGAGTTGGGATACGCAGTATTTT. Amino acid sequence: CSAPRTSGSWDTQYF.

The rearrangement links TRBV9 to TRBJ2-1; TRBD1 matches at 9 bases. The CDR3 loop spans 15 amino acids. V dropped 0 bases and J dropped 7; count of bases not matched to a gene: 5. CDR1 and CDR2 (germline): SGDLS, YYNGEE. The CDR3 loop is CASSVEQGATNEQFF. The DNA for the CDR3 is TGTGCCAGCAGCGTAGAACAGGGGGCAACAAATGAGCAGTTCTTC.